The 30 T cell receptor beta chains reported below all come from one sample, sequenced in a study of blood T cell repertoires in COVID-19. The method was immunoSEQ multiplex PCR; TCRdb's version includes in-frame clones alone and lacks a portion of them. The sample records around 30,000 clones, roughly 87% being singletons. What was sequenced was peripheral blood. These receptor sequences come from a man aged 50 to 60 with active or convalescent COVID-19.

The chain recombines TRBV11-2 with TRBJ2-7; 7 positions agree with TRBD2. V lost 1 base, J lost 1 base, and 1 base stayed unmatched. The CDR3 is 14 residues long. Per germline, CDR1 SGHAT and CDR2 FQNNGV. The CDR3 nucleotides read TGTGCCAGCAGCTTAGGCGGGGGTTCCTACGAGCAGTACTTC. This translates into CASSLGGGSYEQYF.

The gene calls are TRBV4-1 and TRBJ1-5; 7 nucleotides match TRBD1. Germline CDR1 and CDR2: MGHRA and YSYEKL. The CDR3 is 15 residues long. After removal of 4 bases from V and 5 bases from J, the junction contained 8 bases not matched to a gene. In DNA form, the CDR3 reads TGCGCCAGCAGCCCATCCGGGACAGAGGATCAGCCCCAGCATTTT. It codes for CASSPSGTEDQPQHF.

The V call is TRBV12-3 or TRBV12-4, the J call TRBJ1-3; D unresolved. The CDR3 runs 13 residues. Between the trimmed V and J ends, which lost 6 bases and 0 bases, there was a span of 6 bases. In nucleotides, the CDR3 is TGTGCCAGCAGGGGAGGCTCTGGAAACACCATATATTTT. Translated: CASRGGSGNTIYF.

Remarks on this clone: At one end, the junction sequence differs from germline, possibly due to a read error. The gene calls are TRBV27 and TRBJ1-1, with D perhaps matching TRBD1 (5 bases). The CDR3 extends over 14 amino acids. The germline gives CDR1 MNHEY, CDR2 SMNVEV (reference sequence). CDR3 in amino acids: CASSFGGTNIEAFF. For the CDR3, the DNA is TGTGCCAGCAGTTTCGGGGGAACGAACATTGAAGCTTTCTTT.

This chain connects TRBV4-3 to TRBJ1-1; TRBD1 might be the D (5 bases). CDR3 size: 18 residues. Germline V gives CDR1 LGHNA, CDR2 YSLEER. Trimming cost V 0 bases and J 0 bases, with 17 bases left between them. CDR3 amino acids: CASSQDLEQGNLNTEAFF. The CDR3 DNA reads TGCGCCAGCAGCCAAGATTTAGAGCAGGGTAACTTGAACACTGAAGCTTTCTTT.

J is TRBJ2-3 and V is TRBV18, with TRBD2 matching 14 bases. Unmatched junction bases numbered 2, after V lost 3 bases and J lost 6 bases. The CDR3 sequence is 15 residues long. The germline CDR1 and CDR2 sequences are KGHSH and LQKENI. The CDR3 sequence is CASSPGLAGEDTQYF. CDR3 coding DNA: TGTGCCAGCTCACCGGGACTAGCGGGAGAGGATACGCAGTATTTT.

The chain recombines TRBV9 with TRBJ1-1; no reliable D call. V lost 0 bases and J lost 0, with 12 bases in between. This CDR3 contains 16 residues. Germline CDR1 SGDLS, CDR2 YYNGEE. CDR3 in DNA: TGTGCCAGCAGCGTAGGAGGAGATTGGGTGAACACTGAAGCTTTCTTT. This translates into CASSVGGDWVNTEAFF.

V gene TRBV25-1 combines with J gene TRBJ2-1; no clear D. There are 14 residues in the CDR3. Germline V gene lookup returns CDR1 MGHDK and CDR2 SYGVNS. V dropped 2 bases and J dropped 0 bases, with 5 bases sitting between them. The CDR3 sequence is CASSEADSYNEQFF. The CDR3 bases are TGTGCCAGCAGTGAAGCAGACTCCTACAATGAGCAGTTCTTC.

V gene TRBV4-3 combines with J gene TRBJ2-7, with TRBD1 matching over 7 bases. Germline values: CDR1 LGHNA, CDR2 YSLEER. V shed 3 bases, J shed 0 bases, and the junction held 5 bases outside the gene matches. The CDR3 is 15 residues long. CDR3: CASSQSRDSSYEQYF. The DNA for the CDR3 is TGCGCCAGCAGCCAGTCCCGGGACAGCTCCTACGAGCAGTACTTC.

The V gene is TRBV3-1 (or the pseudogene TRBV3-2), the J gene TRBJ2-4; 8 nucleotides align to TRBD1. CDR1 is LGHDT and CDR2 is YNNKEL in the germline V gene (reference sequence). V trimming: 4 bases; J trimming: 1 base; junction bases outside the gene matches: 12. The CDR3 runs to 18 residues. This CDR3 is CASSRRVGTGSAKNIQYF. Written as DNA, the CDR3 is TGTGCCAGCAGCCGAAGAGTGGGGACAGGCTCGGCCAAAAACATTCAGTACTTC.

This clone was counted between two and nine times. The V call is TRBV7-9, the J call TRBJ1-2; 7 nucleotides align to TRBD1. Trimming removed 1 base from V and 4 bases from J; junction bases left unmatched: 6. This CDR3 spans 15 amino acids. CDR1 SEHNR and CDR2 FQNEAQ come from the germline V gene (reference sequence). The CDR3 sequence is CASSLGKGQLYGYTF. CDR3 nucleotide sequence: TGTGCCAGCAGCTTAGGAAAGGGACAGCTCTATGGCTACACCTTC.

This clone has a handful of counts. The CDR3 sequence: CASSRLAGAADYEQYF. CDR3 nucleotide sequence: TGTGCCAGCAGCCGACTAGCGGGGGCCGCGGACTACGAGCAGTACTTC. This rearrangement joins TRBV27 to TRBJ2-7; the match to TRBD2 covers 12 bases. With 6 bases clipped from V and 3 bases from J, the junction kept 9 bases outside the gene matches. Germline-derived CDR1 and CDR2 are MNHEY and SMNVEV (reference sequence). This CDR3 is built from 16 residues.

V and J are TRBV2 and TRBJ1-1; TRBD1 is a possible D gene (6 bases). CDR3 length: 14 amino acids. V lost 5 bases and J 3 bases, leaving 13 bases between the germline ends. Germline lookup yields CDR1 SNHLY and CDR2 FYNNEI. The CDR3 DNA is TGTGCCAGCAGTAAGGAGGGGGGGGACACTGAAGCTTTCTTT. Amino acid sequence: CASSKEGGDTEAFF. Supplemented by reference TRBV2 and TRBJ1-1, the full variable domain reads EPEVTQTPSHQVTQMGQEVILRCVPISNHLYFYWYRQILGQKVEFLVSFYNNEISEKSEIFDDQFSVERPDGSNFTLKIRSTKLEDSAMYFCASSKEGGDTEAFFGQGTRLTVV.

This clone has a handful of counts. The V and J genes are TRBV9 and TRBJ2-7; perhaps TRBD1 as D (6 bases). This CDR3 region has 13 residues. The V gene's germline CDR1 is SGDLS and CDR2 YYNGEE. The V and J ends lost 0 bases and 2 bases respectively, with 6 bases between them. CDR3: CASSVGTAYEQYF. The CDR3 coding sequence is TGTGCCAGCAGCGTAGGGACAGCCTACGAGCAGTACTTC.

The V call is TRBV28, the J call TRBJ2-4; no clear D. CDR1 and CDR2 (germline): MDHEN, SYDVKM. CDR3 length: 16 residues. Trimming pared 5 bases from V and 0 bases from J, leaving 14 bases between. The CDR3 region has the DNA TGTGCCAGCAGTCCAACGCAACATCTAGCCAAAAACATTCAGTACTTC. It translates to CASSPTQHLAKNIQYF.

This sequence joins TRBV28 and TRBJ2-7; 8 positions match TRBD2. Per germline, CDR1 MDHEN and CDR2 SYDVKM. This CDR3 region has 14 residues. V lost 5 bases to trimming and J lost 2 bases; unmatched junction nucleotides: 5. The CDR3 sequence: CASSTGLGAYEQYF. CDR3 DNA: TGTGCCAGCAGTACGGGACTAGGGGCCTACGAGCAGTACTTC.

The V gene is TRBV24-1, the J gene TRBJ2-1; 7 nucleotides align to TRBD2. The CDR3 is 14 residues long. The V gene end was trimmed by 5 bases and the J gene end by 5 bases; junction bases not matched to a gene: 5. Germline V lookup: CDR1 KGHDR, CDR2 SFDVKD. CDR3: CATSGQRDHNEQFF. CDR3 DNA sequence: TGTGCCACCAGTGGCCAGCGGGACCACAATGAGCAGTTCTTC.

The chain couples TRBV7-6 to TRBJ1-6; TRBD1 agrees at 7 bases. V was clipped by 5 bases and J by 7 bases; unmatched bases: 5. Germline CDR1 is SGHVS and CDR2 is FNYEAQ. The CDR3 consists of 14 residues. Written as DNA, the CDR3 is TGTGCCAGCAGCCTAGGAGGGGGCAATTCACCCCTCCACTTT. Translating it yields CASSLGGGNSPLHF.

V is TRBV2 and J is TRBJ1-6; 8 positions agree with TRBD1. J was trimmed by 7 bases and V by 2 bases; bases with no gene match: 7. Germline V gene data show CDR1 as SNHLY and CDR2 as FYNNEI. The CDR3 length is 16 residues. The CDR3 spells CASSERTGMENSPLHF. The CDR3 region has the DNA TGTGCCAGCAGTGAAAGGACAGGGATGGAAAATTCACCCCTCCACTTT.

The V gene is TRBV6-1, the J gene TRBJ1-5; 8 bases line up with TRBD1. Unmatched junction bases numbered 3, after V lost 2 bases and J lost 3 bases. This CDR3 has 15 residues. Germline CDR1 MNHNS, CDR2 SASEGT. In DNA, the CDR3 is TGTGCCAGCAGTGAACCGGGACAGGCCAATCAGCCCCAGCATTTT. It yields the protein CASSEPGQANQPQHF.

The rearrangement joins TRBV7-8 to TRBJ2-7, with 9 positions matching TRBD2. This CDR3 has 18 amino acids. The trim removed 1 base at V and 1 base at J, leaving 11 bases unmatched. CDR1 and CDR2 (germline): SGHVS, FQNEAQ. CDR3 amino acids: CASSLVGLAGAYSYEQYF. In DNA, the CDR3 is TGTGCCAGCAGCTTAGTAGGGTTAGCGGGAGCCTATTCCTACGAGCAGTACTTC.

V and J are TRBV28 and TRBJ1-4; a weak D match, TRBD1 (6 bases). The CDR3 extends over 14 amino acids. Trimming took off 5 bases at V and 8 bases at J, with 15 bases between the two ends. The germline V gene encodes CDR1 MDHEN and CDR2 SYDVKM. The CDR3 sequence is CASSIQGVREKLFF. CDR3 sequence (DNA): TGTGCCAGCAGTATACAGGGTGTAAGGGAAAAACTGTTTTTT.

The count of this clone is one. The chain uses TRBV11-2 and TRBJ2-3, with 7 bases identical to TRBD2. Unmatched junction bases numbered 9, after V lost 7 bases and J lost 2 bases. Germline loops: CDR1 SGHAT, CDR2 FQNNGV. The CDR3 has 15 residues. The DNA of the CDR3 is TGTGCCAGCACCGGGACTAACGCCCACACAGATACGCAGTATTTT. This gives the protein CASTGTNAHTDTQYF.

The chain recombines TRBV7-2 with TRBJ2-7; 8 bases match TRBD2. Looked up from germline, CDR1 is SGHTA and CDR2 is FQGNSA. V lost 4 bases to trimming and J lost 4 bases; unmatched junction nucleotides: 6. This CDR3 has 14 amino acids. The CDR3 DNA reads as TGTGCCAGCAGCTCACCTACTAGCGGATACGAGCAGTACTTC. Its protein is CASSSPTSGYEQYF.

The genes are TRBV28 and TRBJ2-7, with 8 bases that match TRBD1. CDR1 and CDR2 (germline): MDHEN, SYDVKM. This CDR3 region has 14 residues. V shed 5 bases, J shed 2 bases, and the junction held 5 bases outside the gene matches. CDR3 nucleotide sequence: TGTGCCAGCAGTCGGACAGGGAAGGCCTACGAGCAGTACTTC. This sequence encodes CASSRTGKAYEQYF.

The chain combines TRBV2 with TRBJ2-1, with 9 bases that match TRBD2. The junction had 13 bases not matched to a gene; V was cut back by 7 bases and J by 6 bases. Germline CDR1 reads SNHLY; CDR2 reads FYNNEI. This CDR3 is built from 16 residues. DNA of the CDR3: TGTGCCAGCACCGGGGGCAGCGGGAGGCCGTCCAATGAGCAGTTCTTC. Its protein is CASTGGSGRPSNEQFF.

This rearrangement joins TRBV25-1 to TRBJ2-7; D possibly corresponds to TRBD1 (6 bases). The germline V and J ends were trimmed by 6 bases and 2 bases, with 23 bases remaining between them. The CDR3 length is 17 residues. Per germline, CDR1 MGHDK and CDR2 SYGVNS. The chain's CDR3 is CASSFLHDRSPTYEQYF. The CDR3 DNA reads TGTGCCAGCAGCTTTCTACACGACAGGTCGCCTACCTACGAGCAGTACTTC.

The chain carries TRBV9 and TRBJ2-1; D call uncertain. The CDR3 extends over 16 amino acids. Germline-derived CDR1 and CDR2 are SGDLS and YYNGEE. The germline V and J ends were trimmed by 0 bases and 0 bases, with 10 bases remaining between them. The CDR3: CASSVDVRSSYNEQFF. The CDR3 DNA reads TGTGCCAGCAGCGTAGACGTGAGGAGCTCCTACAATGAGCAGTTCTTC.

The V call is TRBV10-2, the J call TRBJ1-5; weak D call: TRBD1 (5 bases). This CDR3 is 14 amino acids long. Germline assignment: CDR1 WSHSY and CDR2 SAAADI. Trimming left V 2 bases short and J 7 bases short, with 12 bases between. CDR3 sequence reads: CASSETGYEQPQHF. The CDR3 DNA sequence: TGCGCCAGCAGTGAGACAGGTTATGAACAGCCCCAGCATTTT.

The rearrangement joins TRBV4-1 to TRBJ1-6; TRBD1 might be the D (6 bases). Germline V lookup: CDR1 MGHRA, CDR2 YSYEKL. Trimming stripped 0 bases from V and 7 bases from J, with 16 bases between. CDR3 length: 17 residues. CDR3 bases: TGCGCCAGCAGCCAAGACCTCCTGGGGGCTCGGAATTCACCCCTCCACTTT. Translation: CASSQDLLGARNSPLHF.